The clone carrying this T cell receptor beta chain was counted only a few times. TCR beta libraries were built with iRepertoire HTBI primers and Arm-PCR of CDR3 regions. TCRdb reanalysed the multiplex PCR reads using MiXCR and keeps one entry per CDR3 protein. Of roughly 430,000 distinct CDR3 sequences listed, roughly 21% are singletons. The data belong to a study of regulatory T cells in long-lasting Graves disease. CDR3 length: 13 residues. The germline V gene encodes CDR1 LNHDA and CDR2 SQIVND (reference sequence). V was cut by 4 bases and J by 8 bases, with 14 bases left in between. Indicated time point: persistent/refractory GD, antithyroid drugs over 5 years with positive TRAb. PBMC-derived RNA was used for the TCR library.

The starting material was peripheral blood mononuclear cells (PBMCs), obtained when the disease was refractory, from a patient treated with antithyroid drugs. The sequence was obtained from a female donor with Graves disease. This chain uses TRBV19 with TRBJ1-1; possibly TRBD1 for D (6 bases). In DNA, the CDR3 is TGTGCCAGTAGTACAGAGGACAGTACGGAAGCTTTCTTT. Protein sequence: CASSTEDSTEAFF.